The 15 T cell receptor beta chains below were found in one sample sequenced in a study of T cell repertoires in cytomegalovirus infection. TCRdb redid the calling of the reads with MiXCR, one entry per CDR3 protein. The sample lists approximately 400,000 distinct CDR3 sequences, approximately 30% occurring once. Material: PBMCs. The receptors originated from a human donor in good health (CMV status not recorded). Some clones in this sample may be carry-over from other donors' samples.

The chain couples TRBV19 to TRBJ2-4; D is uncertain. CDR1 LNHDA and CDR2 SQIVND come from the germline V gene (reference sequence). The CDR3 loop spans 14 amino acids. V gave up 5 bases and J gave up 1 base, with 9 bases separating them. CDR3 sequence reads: CASSGASAKNIQYF. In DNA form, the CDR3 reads TGTGCCAGTAGTGGAGCCTCGGCCAAAAACATTCAGTACTTC.

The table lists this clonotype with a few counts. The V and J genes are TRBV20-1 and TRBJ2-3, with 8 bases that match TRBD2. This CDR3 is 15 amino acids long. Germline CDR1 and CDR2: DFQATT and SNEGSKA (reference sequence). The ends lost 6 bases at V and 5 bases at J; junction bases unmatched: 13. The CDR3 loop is CSAHGSGRARDTQYF. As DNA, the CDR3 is TGCAGTGCCCACGGGTCCGGGAGGGCGCGAGATACGCAGTATTTT.

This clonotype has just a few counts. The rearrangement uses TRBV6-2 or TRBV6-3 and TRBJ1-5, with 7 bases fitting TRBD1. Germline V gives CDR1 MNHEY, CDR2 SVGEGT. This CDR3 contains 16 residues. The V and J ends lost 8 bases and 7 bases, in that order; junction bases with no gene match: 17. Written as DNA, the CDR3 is TGTGCCAGCGGGCCTGCTCGACAGGGAGTCCGCCAGCCCCAGCATTTT. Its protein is CASGPARQGVRQPQHF.

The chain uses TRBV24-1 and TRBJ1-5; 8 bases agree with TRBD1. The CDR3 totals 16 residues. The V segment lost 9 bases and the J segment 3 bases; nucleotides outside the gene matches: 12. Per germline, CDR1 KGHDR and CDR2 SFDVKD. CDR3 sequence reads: CATSSSDREPNQPQHF. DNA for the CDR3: TGTGCCACCTCTTCTTCGGACAGGGAGCCCAATCAGCCCCAGCATTTT.

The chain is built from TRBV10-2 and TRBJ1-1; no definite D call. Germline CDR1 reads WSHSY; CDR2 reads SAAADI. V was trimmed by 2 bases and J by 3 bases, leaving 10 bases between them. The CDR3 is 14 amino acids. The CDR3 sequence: CASSEAGWHTEAFF. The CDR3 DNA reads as TGCGCCAGCAGTGAGGCGGGTTGGCACACTGAAGCTTTCTTT.

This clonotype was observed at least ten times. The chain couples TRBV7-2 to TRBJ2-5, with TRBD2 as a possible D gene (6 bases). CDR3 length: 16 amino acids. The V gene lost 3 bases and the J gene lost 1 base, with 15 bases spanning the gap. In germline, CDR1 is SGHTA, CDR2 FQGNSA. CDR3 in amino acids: CASSLNGPGGQETQYF. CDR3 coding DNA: TGTGCCAGCAGCTTGAATGGTCCCGGGGGCCAAGAGACCCAGTACTTC. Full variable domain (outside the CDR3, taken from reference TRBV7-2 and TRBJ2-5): GAGVSQSPSNKVTEKGKDVELRCDPISGHTALYWYRQSLGQGLEFLIYFQGNSAPDKSGLPSDRFSAERTGGSVSTLTIQRTQQEDSAVYLCASSLNGPGGQETQYFGPGTRLLVL.

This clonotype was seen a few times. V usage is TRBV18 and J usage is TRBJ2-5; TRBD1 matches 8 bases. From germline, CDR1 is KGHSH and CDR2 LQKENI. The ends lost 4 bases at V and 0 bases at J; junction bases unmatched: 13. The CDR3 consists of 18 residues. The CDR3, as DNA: TGTGCCAGCTCACGGGCCCTACAGGGGGTTCACGACCAAGAGACCCAGTACTTC. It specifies CASSRALQGVHDQETQYF.

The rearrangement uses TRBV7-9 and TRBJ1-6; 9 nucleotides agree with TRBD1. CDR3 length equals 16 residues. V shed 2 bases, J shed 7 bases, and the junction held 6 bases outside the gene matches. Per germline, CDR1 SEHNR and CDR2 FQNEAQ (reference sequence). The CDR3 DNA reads TGTGCCAGCAGCTTAAAACAGGGGGCAGGGAATTCACCCCTCCACTTT. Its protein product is CASSLKQGAGNSPLHF.

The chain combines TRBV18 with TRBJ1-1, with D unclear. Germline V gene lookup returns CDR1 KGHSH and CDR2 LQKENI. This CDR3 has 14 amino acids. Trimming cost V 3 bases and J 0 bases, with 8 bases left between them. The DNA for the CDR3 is TGTGCCAGCTCACCTACAAAGATGAACACTGAAGCTTTCTTT. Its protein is CASSPTKMNTEAFF.

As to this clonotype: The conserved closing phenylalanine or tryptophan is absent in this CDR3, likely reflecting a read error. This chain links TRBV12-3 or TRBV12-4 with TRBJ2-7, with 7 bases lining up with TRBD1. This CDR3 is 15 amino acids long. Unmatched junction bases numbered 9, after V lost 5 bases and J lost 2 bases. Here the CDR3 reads CASSPARDSTYEQYL. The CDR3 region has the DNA TGTGCCAGCAGTCCAGCAAGGGACAGTACCTACGAGCAGTACTTA.

Here the CDR3 DNA reads TGTGCCATCAGTGAGGGGCCTAAGGCTGGGGCCAACGTCCTGACTTTC. Translation: CAISEGPKAGANVLTF. The V gene is TRBV10-3, the J gene TRBJ2-6; no reliable D call. V dropped 2 bases and J dropped 2 bases, with 10 bases sitting between them. CDR1 and CDR2 from the germline V gene are ENHRY and SYGVKD. This CDR3 is 16 amino acids long.

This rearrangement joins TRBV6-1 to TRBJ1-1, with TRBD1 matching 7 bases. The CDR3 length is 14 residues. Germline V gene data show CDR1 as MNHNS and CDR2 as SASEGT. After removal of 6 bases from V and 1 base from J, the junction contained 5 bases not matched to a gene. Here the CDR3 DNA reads TGTGCCAGCAGACAGGGGCTGGGGAACACTGAAGCTTTCTTT. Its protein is CASRQGLGNTEAFF.

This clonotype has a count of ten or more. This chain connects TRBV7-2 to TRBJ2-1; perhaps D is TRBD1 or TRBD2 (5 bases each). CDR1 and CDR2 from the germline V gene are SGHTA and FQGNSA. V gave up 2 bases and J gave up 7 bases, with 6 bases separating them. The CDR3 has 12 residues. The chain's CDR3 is CASSLWGNEQFF. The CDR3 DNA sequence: TGTGCCAGCAGCTTATGGGGGAATGAGCAGTTCTTC. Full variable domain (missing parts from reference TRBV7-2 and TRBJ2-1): GAGVSQSPSNKVTEKGKDVELRCDPISGHTALYWYRQSLGQGLEFLIYFQGNSAPDKSGLPSDRFSAERTGGSVSTLTIQRTQQEDSAVYLCASSLWGNEQFFGPGTRLTVL.

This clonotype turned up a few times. CDR3 sequence reads: CASSLDAKGTLFF. In DNA form, the CDR3 reads TGTGCCAGCAGCTTAGATGCAAAGGGAACTCTGTTCTTC. The chain recombines TRBV7-2 with TRBJ2-1; D remains unclear. V was clipped by 1 base and J by 15 bases, with 16 bases between them. This CDR3 contains 13 residues. Germline V gene lookup returns CDR1 SGHTA and CDR2 FQGNSA.

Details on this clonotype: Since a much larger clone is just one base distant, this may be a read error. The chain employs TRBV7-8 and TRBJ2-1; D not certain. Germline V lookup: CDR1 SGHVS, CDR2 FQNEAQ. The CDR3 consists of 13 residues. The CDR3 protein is CACSLGFYNEQFF. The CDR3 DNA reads TGTGCCTGCAGCTTGGGTTTCTACAATGAGCAGTTCTTC.